The rows below give T cell receptor beta chains drawn from one sample of a study of blood T cells in healthy people across ages. Using its own MiXCR run on the 5' RACE reads, TCRdb lists one record per CDR3 protein. The sample includes 850,000 to 1,300,000 distinct CDR3 sequences, roughly 45% of them seen just once. Sequenced sample: blood. These receptors all stem from an older woman in good health. Each CDR3 is given with its conserved first and last residue. Fields, in order: J gene, V gene, CDR3 protein.

j_call: TRBJ2-7; v_call: TRBV6-2/TRBV6-3; cdr3_aa: CATHPTGQIYEQYF
j_call: TRBJ2-5; v_call: TRBV6-5; cdr3_aa: CASRGQGAEEQYF
j_call: TRBJ2-7; v_call: TRBV24-1; cdr3_aa: CATSDSGALAYEQYF
j_call: TRBJ2-3; v_call: TRBV7-3; cdr3_aa: CANSSQEADTQYF
j_call: NA; v_call: TRBV11-2; cdr3_aa: CASSRPLVRDRDPYEQYF
j_call: TRBJ1-5; v_call: TRBV24-1; cdr3_aa: CATSDHGQNSNQPQHF
j_call: TRBJ2-1; v_call: TRBV24-1; cdr3_aa: CATTGTSNYNEQFF
j_call: TRBJ2-5; v_call: TRBV19; cdr3_aa: CASRQGWDQETQYF
j_call: TRBJ1-2; v_call: TRBV5-1; cdr3_aa: CASSLEAGIDGYTF
j_call: TRBJ2-1; v_call: TRBV7-9; cdr3_aa: CASSLGLEKFF
j_call: TRBJ2-4; v_call: TRBV11-2; cdr3_aa: CASSFNVAKNIQYF
j_call: TRBJ1-2; v_call: TRBV11-2; cdr3_aa: CASSLDLGGGIGYTF
j_call: TRBJ2-3; v_call: TRBV24-1; cdr3_aa: CATSDLLAGGTDTQYF
j_call: TRBJ2-3; v_call: TRBV7-7; cdr3_aa: CASSLARGLTDTQYF
j_call: NA; v_call: TRBV20-1; cdr3_aa: CSASFPLANSEQYF
j_call: TRBJ2-5; v_call: TRBV18; cdr3_aa: CASSRGQVQETQYF
j_call: TRBJ2-1; v_call: TRBV6-5; cdr3_aa: CASRGFRQGTNEQFF
j_call: TRBJ1-2; v_call: TRBV5-8; cdr3_aa: CASSPGTGGLYGYTF
j_call: TRBJ2-7; v_call: TRBV13; cdr3_aa: CASSPGPGGSSYEQYF
j_call: TRBJ2-5; v_call: TRBV20-1; cdr3_aa: CSARFRGTRETQYF
j_call: TRBJ1-1; v_call: TRBV12-3/TRBV12-4; cdr3_aa: CASSLQGGYTEAFF
j_call: TRBJ2-7; v_call: TRBV7-9; cdr3_aa: CASSLPFAEQYF
j_call: TRBJ2-1; v_call: TRBV5-1; cdr3_aa: CASSSGLAGYKEQFF
j_call: TRBJ2-6; v_call: TRBV18; cdr3_aa: CASSPRTPPRDSGANVLTF
j_call: TRBJ2-3; v_call: TRBV20-1; cdr3_aa: CSALTGPDTQYF
j_call: TRBJ1-2; v_call: TRBV14; cdr3_aa: CASSQDLTDGYTF
j_call: TRBJ2-1; v_call: TRBV29-1; cdr3_aa: CSVVKKARTGDEQFF
j_call: TRBJ2-3; v_call: TRBV10-1; cdr3_aa: CASSDPLGLDTQYF
j_call: TRBJ2-1; v_call: TRBV21-1; cdr3_aa: CASSKRLEQFF
j_call: TRBJ2-5; v_call: TRBV11-2; cdr3_aa: CASSLYARRVQETQYF
j_call: TRBJ2-1; v_call: TRBV7-9; cdr3_aa: CASSPMSSGAYNEQFF